This T cell receptor (beta chain) came from a study of response to subunit inactivated influenza vaccine. General study points: Authors suggested that a seasonal influenza vaccination recruits few new T cells each time.

TCRdb re-derived calls from the RT-PCR reads in MiXCR, one entry per CDR3 protein. The sample lists more than 200,000 distinct CDR3 sequences, approximately 12% occurring once. This clonotype was counted between two and nine times. The antigen is unknown. Germline-derived CDR1 and CDR2 are DFQATT and SNEGSKA (reference sequence). Trimming took 0 bases from V and 5 from J; bases not matched to a gene: 8. The CDR3 loop spans 18 amino acids. The clonotype originates from a man in his fifties who received an inactivated influenza vaccine. The chain has TRBV20-1 and TRBJ2-2; 14 nucleotides align to TRBD2. Sequenced material: non-naive T cells sorted from PBMCs, taken roughly 2 weeks before vaccination. CDR3 bases: TGCAGTGCTAGAGATCTAAGACTAGCGGGAGGGGGAACCGGGGAGCTGTTTTTT. As protein: CSARDLRLAGGGTGELFF.